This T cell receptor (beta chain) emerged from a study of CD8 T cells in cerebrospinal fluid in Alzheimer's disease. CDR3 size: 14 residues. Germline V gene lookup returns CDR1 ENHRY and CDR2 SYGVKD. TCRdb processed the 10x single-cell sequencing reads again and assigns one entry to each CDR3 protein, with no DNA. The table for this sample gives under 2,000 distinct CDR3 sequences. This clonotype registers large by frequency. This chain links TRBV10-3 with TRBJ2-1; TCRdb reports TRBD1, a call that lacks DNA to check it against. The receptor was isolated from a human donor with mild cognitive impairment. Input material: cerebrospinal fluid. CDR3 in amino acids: CAISAGALPNEQFF.